This TCR beta chain was identified during a study of regulatory T cells in long-lasting Graves disease. Stated time point: newly diagnosed GD, antithyroid drugs for less than 3 months. The TCR library was prepared using RNA isolated from PBMCs. The peripheral blood volume drawn was 8 to 9.5 milliliters, and it was collected into EDTA tubes. Construction of the TCR beta libraries employed iRepertoire HTBI primers in conjunction with Arm-PCR of CDR3 regions. TCRdb independently ran MiXCR on the multiplex PCR reads; one entry per CDR3 protein. The profile shows a few hundred thousand distinct CDR3 sequences, 12% of them singletons. This CDR3 has 22 residues. V lost 1 base and J 0 bases, leaving 27 bases between the germline ends. Germline V gene sequence: CDR1 MNHEY, CDR2 SMNVEV (reference sequence). Concerning this clonotype itself: A much larger clone sits a single nucleotide away, making a read error possible.

This sample was shared with a second study, whose subject was T cells in Graves' hyperthyroidism and ophthalmopathy.

This specimen was peripheral blood mononuclear cells (PBMCs), taken at new diagnosis, from a patient treated with antithyroid drugs. J is TRBJ2-2 and V is TRBV27, with D perhaps TRBD2 (6 bases). The sequence was obtained from a woman between 18 and 29 years old with Graves disease. Written as DNA, the CDR3 is TGTGCCAGCAGTTTATACCGGATTAACGAACTGACTAGTTTAACGAACACCGGGGAGCTGTTTTTT. Amino acid sequence: CASSLYRINELTSLTNTGELFF.